One and the same sample provided the 22 T cell receptor beta chains below, sequenced in a study of T-cell memory formation after mild COVID-19. In TCRdb, the 5' RACE reads were re-called with MiXCR into one record per CDR3 protein. The repertoire holds 390,000 or so distinct CDR3 sequences, roughly 15% seen once, with around a fifth in the top ten. Sample: PBMCs or a T cell subset sorted from them (not recorded which). The origin of the receptors is a man between 18 and 29 years old who had mild COVID-19 (a few samples of this study predate the infection). Cell type and time point are not known.

The chain links TRBV18 to TRBJ2-4; no reliable D call. Germline values: CDR1 KGHSH, CDR2 LQKENI. Between the trimmed V and J ends, which lost 5 bases and 5 bases, there was a span of 16 bases. The CDR3 is 15 residues long. The CDR3 here is CASSYYIGQENIQYF. CDR3 DNA sequence: TGTGCCAGCTCATACTACATAGGCCAAGAAAACATTCAGTACTTC. The variable domain in full, with the rest retrieved from reference TRBV18 and TRBJ2-4, is NAGVMQNPRHLVRRRGQEARLRCSPMKGHSHVYWYRQLPEEGLKFMVYLQKENIIDESGMPKERFSAEFPKEGPSILRIQQVVRGDSAAYFCASSYYIGQENIQYFGAGTRLSVL.

This sequence joins TRBV6-2 or TRBV6-3 and TRBJ1-5; D may be TRBD1 (5 bases). V lost 6 bases to trimming and J lost 7 bases, with 16 bases between them. Germline values: CDR1 MNHEY, CDR2 SVGEGT. This CDR3 spans 14 amino acids. CDR3: CASSFNGARQPQHF. CDR3 bases: TGTGCCAGCAGCTTCAACGGGGCCCGGCAGCCCCAGCATTTT.

The chain links TRBV4-2 to TRBJ2-4; D is unclear. The CDR3 consists of 16 residues. The V and J ends lost 2 bases and 12 bases respectively, with 23 bases between them. Germline loops: CDR1 LGHNA, CDR2 YNFKEQ. DNA of the CDR3: TGTGCCAGCAGCCAAACCGGGTCTAACCCCCTAGGAGATCAGTACTTC. It codes for CASSQTGSNPLGDQYF.

In this sample, this clonotype turned up a few times. V gene TRBV18 combines with J gene TRBJ1-1; D gene uncertain. The V end lost 2 bases, the J end lost 7 bases, and 11 bases lay between the germline ends. CDR1 is KGHSH, CDR2 LQKENI, per germline. The CDR3 loop spans 13 amino acids. The CDR3 is CASSPSGESEAFF. The CDR3 DNA is TGTGCCAGCTCACCATCTGGGGAGAGTGAAGCTTTCTTT.

The CDR3 DNA follows: TGTGCCAGCAGTTACTCCCCGTGGGGGCGGAGGTCCTACGAGCAGTACTTC. It codes for CASSYSPWGRRSYEQYF. The chain links TRBV6-2 or TRBV6-3 to TRBJ2-7; a weak D match, TRBD1 (6 bases). Germline loops: CDR1 MNHEY, CDR2 SVGEGT. The CDR3 runs to 17 residues. V lost 0 bases and J 1 base, leaving 16 bases between the germline ends.

Only a few counts were recorded for this clonotype. This chain links TRBV5-6 with TRBJ2-7, with 9 bases that match TRBD1. V lost 3 bases and J lost 5; bases outside the gene matches: 3. The CDR3 has 13 amino acids. The V gene's germline CDR1 is SGHDT and CDR2 YYEEEE. DNA for the CDR3: TGTGCCAGCAGCTGGGACAGGGCCAACGAGCAGTACTTC. This codes for CASSWDRANEQYF.

A few counts support this clonotype. The V and J genes are TRBV7-3 and TRBJ1-1, with D unresolved. CDR3 length equals 13 residues. Trimming stripped 4 bases from V and 6 bases from J, with 12 bases between. Germline CDR1 and CDR2: SGHTA and FQGTGA. CDR3 residues: CASSYSGRAEAFF. The CDR3 DNA is TGTGCCAGCAGCTATTCCGGGAGGGCTGAAGCTTTCTTT.

The genes are TRBV7-2 and TRBJ2-2; D uncertain. Trimming took off 0 bases at V and 8 bases at J, with 7 bases between the two ends. This CDR3 contains 13 residues. CDR1 is SGHTA, CDR2 FQGNSA, per germline. CDR3 residues: CASSLARQGELFF. The CDR3 bases are TGTGCCAGCAGCTTAGCCCGTCAGGGGGAGCTGTTTTTT.

The genes are TRBV4-1 and TRBJ2-2; 7 bases match TRBD2. This CDR3 contains 15 residues. Germline V CDR1 and CDR2: MGHRA, YSYEKL. The J segment lost 6 bases and the V segment lost 4 bases, leaving 8 bases of the junction unmatched. CDR3 nucleotides: TGCGCCAGCAGCCCCCATTTTGCGGGGGCCGGGGAGCTGTTTTTT. Protein sequence: CASSPHFAGAGELFF.

This clonotype was picked up a small number of times. The chain carries TRBV9 and TRBJ2-1; D may correspond to TRBD1 or TRBD2 (5 bases each). V was shortened by 2 bases and J by 8 bases, with 17 bases between the two germline ends. Germline V gives CDR1 SGDLS, CDR2 YYNGEE. The CDR3 runs 15 residues. The CDR3 is CASSVFGTPGDEQFF. The CDR3 DNA is TGTGCCAGCAGCGTTTTCGGGACCCCTGGGGATGAGCAGTTCTTC. The full variable domain, completed using reference TRBV9 and TRBJ2-1, is DSGVTQTPKHLITATGQRVTLRCSPRSGDLSVYWYQQSLDQGLQFLIQYYNGEERAKGNILERFSAQQFPDLHSELNLSSLELGDSALYFCASSVFGTPGDEQFFGPGTRLTVL.

V is TRBV7-8 and J is TRBJ2-6, with a tentative D call TRBD2 (6 bases). The CDR3 has 16 residues. Trimming pared 6 bases from V and 0 bases from J, leaving 12 bases between. Per germline, CDR1 SGHVS and CDR2 FQNEAQ. CDR3 coding DNA: TGTGCCAGCAGTCTCCGGGAGAGCTCTGGGGCCAACGTCCTGACTTTC. Residues: CASSLRESSGANVLTF.

The rearrangement joins TRBV27 to TRBJ2-2, with 7 bases matching TRBD1. CDR1 is MNHEY, CDR2 SMNVEV, per germline (reference sequence). J was trimmed by 5 bases and V by 0 bases; bases with no gene match: 9. The CDR3 loop spans 17 amino acids. CDR3 DNA sequence: TGTGCCAGCAGTTTATCTGGTCCAGGGGGTTGGACCGGGGAGCTGTTTTTT. Its translation: CASSLSGPGGWTGELFF.

The chain links TRBV24-1 to TRBJ2-3; no definite D call. This CDR3 is built from 13 residues. The germline gives CDR1 KGHDR, CDR2 SFDVKD. V lost 3 bases and J lost 4, with 7 bases in between. CDR3 sequence reads: CATSDVVSDTQYF. CDR3 DNA: TGTGCCACCAGTGATGTAGTTTCAGATACGCAGTATTTT.

This chain links TRBV20-1 with TRBJ2-3; 7 positions agree with TRBD2. The germline V gene encodes CDR1 DFQATT and CDR2 SNEGSKA (reference sequence). Trimming cost V 0 bases and J 4 bases; bases outside gene matches: 16. The CDR3 is 18 amino acids. In nucleotides, the CDR3 is TGCAGTGCTAGAGATCGCACTAGCGCTGGGGTTTTCTCAGATACGCAGTATTTT. This sequence encodes CSARDRTSAGVFSDTQYF.

The gene calls are TRBV6-5 and TRBJ2-4, with D possibly TRBD1 on 5 matching bases. The length of the CDR3 is 15 residues. V was pared by 10 bases and J by 2 bases, with 18 bases between. CDR1 and CDR2 (germline): MNHEY, SVGAGI. As DNA, the CDR3 is TGTGCCACTCAGGGCCTCGGAAATTCCAAAAACATTCAGTACTTC. Its protein product is CATQGLGNSKNIQYF.

The rearrangement uses TRBV6-5 and TRBJ2-1; 10 nucleotides match TRBD1. The germline V gene encodes CDR1 MNHEY and CDR2 SVGAGI. The junction had 7 bases not matched to a gene; V was cut back by 3 bases and J by 8 bases. The CDR3 totals 15 residues. As DNA, the CDR3 is TGTGCCAGCAGTTATCCGGGACAGGGGCGAGATGAGCAGTTCTTC. Its translation is CASSYPGQGRDEQFF.

This rearrangement joins TRBV7-3 to TRBJ2-5; D unresolved. Germline loops: CDR1 SGHTA, CDR2 FQGTGA. CDR3 length equals 15 residues. Between the trimmed V and J ends, which lost 5 bases and 0 bases, there was a span of 13 bases. The CDR3 protein is CASSQGPTYQETQYF. CDR3 bases: TGTGCCAGCAGCCAAGGACCCACCTACCAAGAGACCCAGTACTTC. Combining the CDR3 with reference TRBV7-3 and TRBJ2-5 gives the whole variable domain GAGVSQTPSNKVTEKGKYVELRCDPISGHTALYWYRQSLGQGPEFLIYFQGTGAADDSGLPNDRFFAVRPEGSVSTLKIQRTERGDSAVYLCASSQGPTYQETQYFGPGTRLLVL.

The chain has TRBV29-1 and TRBJ2-3; possibly TRBD1 for D (6 bases). Germline CDR1 is SQVTM and CDR2 is ANQGSEA. CDR3 length: 11 residues. The V end was cut by 7 bases, the J end by 4 bases, with 9 bases between. CDR3 loop: CSAQGPDTQYF. The CDR3 DNA sequence: TGCAGCGCACAGGGTCCAGATACGCAGTATTTT.

V gene TRBV29-1 combines with J gene TRBJ1-6, with a tentative D call TRBD1 (5 bases). The CDR3 runs 12 residues. The germline V gene encodes CDR1 SQVTM and CDR2 ANQGSEA. V lost 4 bases and J 6 bases, leaving 7 bases between the germline ends. The CDR3 region has the DNA TGCAGCGTTGGGGACCTTAATTCACCCCTCCACTTT. Translation gives CSVGDLNSPLHF.

This clonotype was counted a few times. The V and J genes are TRBV12-3 or TRBV12-4 and TRBJ2-3; D ambiguous. V dropped 4 bases and J dropped 4 bases, with 6 bases sitting between them. The CDR3 extends over 12 amino acids. In DNA, the CDR3 is TGTGCCAGCAGTTCCGCGGCAGATACGCAGTATTTT. Translation: CASSSAADTQYF.

V gene TRBV7-3 combines with J gene TRBJ2-3; TRBD2 aligns across 7 bases. Trimming at V came to 2 bases and at J to 3 bases, leaving 5 bases not matched to a gene. Germline assignment: CDR1 SGHTA and CDR2 FQGTGA. The CDR3 is 15 residues long. As DNA, the CDR3 is TGTGCCAGCAGCTTATTAGGCGGGGGAACAGATACGCAGTATTTT. It encodes CASSLLGGGTDTQYF.

The chain recombines TRBV9 with TRBJ2-2; D is possibly TRBD1 (6 bases). Trimming shortened V by 4 bases and J by 7 bases, and 17 bases separated the two germline ends. Germline V gene sequence: CDR1 SGDLS, CDR2 YYNGEE. CDR3 length: 15 amino acids. As DNA, the CDR3 is TGTGCCAGCAGCACAACCTGGGGGCGCGGCGGGGAGCTGTTTTTT. The encoded protein is CASSTTWGRGGELFF.